These T cell receptor beta chains were read from a single sample in a study of cytotoxic CD8 clonotypes in ibrutinib-treated CLL. This table comes from immunoSEQ multiplex PCR, and its TCRdb copy is limited to in-frame clones, with some not included. The sample records about 68,000 clones, 68% being singletons. Here the sequenced sample was PBMCs, taken after 12 months of ibrutinib treatment. The receptor source for this set is a human donor with chronic lymphocytic leukemia. Both conserved end residues are part of each CDR3. The order of the fields is V gene, J gene, CDR3 protein.

>TRBV7-2|TRBJ1-2
CASSLHVNSGQFYGYTF
>TRBV18|TRBJ2-5
CASSHRDRSQETQYF
>TRBV27|TRBJ1-2
CASSSYGGNYGYTF
>TRBV18|TRBJ1-5
CASSPAGNSNQPQHF
>TRBV7-9|TRBJ2-6
CASKGGGANVLTF
>TRBV4-3|TRBJ1-2
CASSQAGQTTYGYTF
>TRBV18|TRBJ1-1
CASQLAWDTEAFF
>TRBV4-3|TRBJ2-2
CASSRTSRRVGGELFF
>TRBV19|TRBJ2-7
CASSISGRVGYEQYF
>TRBV9|TRBJ2-2
CASSVGTGSWEELFF
>TRBV4-3|TRBJ1-4
CASSDRLDEKLFF
>TRBV5-5|TRBJ2-2
CASSLEQGANTGELFF
>TRBV19|TRBJ1-5
CASSTSGRGVGPQHF
>TRBV9|TRBJ2-7
CASSLSGGASYEQYF
>TRBV7-9|TRBJ2-3
CASILTSGDPGGTQYF
>TRBV7-9|TRBJ1-2
CASSPRVSGGYTF
>TRBV5-6|TRBJ1-2
CASSFDFYGYTF
>TRBV4-1|TRBJ1-2
CASSQDLSYGYTF
>TRBV10-1|TRBJ2-2
CASSPLRDGTGELFF
>TRBV30|TRBJ2-7
CAWAPGGSYEQYF
>TRBV6-5|TRBJ2-3
CASSYSSGDTQYF
>TRBV14|TRBJ2-3
CASSRDRVDTQYF
>TRBV9|TRBJ2-1
CASNTLQDNEQFF
>TRBV20-1|TRBJ2-4
CSGEAKNIQYF
>TRBV27|TRBJ1-2
CASSLHTGLPNGYTF
>TRBV18|TRBJ2-7
CASSPLPSSYEQYF
>TRBV7-8|TRBJ1-2
CASSLTRQGYGYTF
>TRBV5-1|TRBJ2-2
CASSSQGALRELFF
>TRBV5-4|TRBJ1-6
CASSWDNSPLHF
>TRBV18|TRBJ2-5
CASSPIVITGTSGETQYF
>TRBV5-8|TRBJ2-5
CASSSGQGRETQYF
>TRBV19|TRBJ1-1
CASSIGARVNTEAFF
>TRBV7-7|TRBJ2-3
CASSYGTGDTDTQYF
>TRBV5-4|TRBJ1-6
CASSLGGGWDSPLHF
>TRBV2|TRBJ1-5
CASSSQGADQPQHF
>TRBV7-6|TRBJ1-1
CATRAGTEAFF
>TRBV28|TRBJ2-5
CASSSGGQETQYF
>TRBV9|TRBJ2-5
CASSVSRDRGWKETQYF
>TRBV5-8|TRBJ2-2
CASSRSQGTGELFF
>TRBV6-6|TRBJ1-1
CASSSERLNTEAFF
>TRBV25-1|TRBJ1-2
CAQPGASHYGYTF
>TRBV18|TRBJ2-7
CASSPGSPGLSEQYF
>TRBV9|TRBJ2-5
CASSAGLAAQETQYF
>TRBV10-3|TRBJ2-3
CAISDSGALSDTQYF
>TRBV4-3|TRBJ2-5
CASSQRGLAGEQETQYF
>TRBV18|TRBJ2-5
CASSPRRGETQYF
>TRBV29-1|TRBJ1-4
CSVEDPVGPNEKLFF